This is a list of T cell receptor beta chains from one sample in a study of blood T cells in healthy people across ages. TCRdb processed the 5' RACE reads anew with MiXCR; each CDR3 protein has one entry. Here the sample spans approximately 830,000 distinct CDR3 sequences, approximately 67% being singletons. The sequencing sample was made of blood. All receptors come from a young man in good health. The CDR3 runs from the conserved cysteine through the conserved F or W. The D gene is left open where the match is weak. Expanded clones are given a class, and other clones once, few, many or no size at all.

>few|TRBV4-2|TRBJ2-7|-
CASSQAGQGGSLREQYF
TGTGCCAGCAGCCAAGCCGGCCAGGGGGGTTCTCTACGAGAGCAGTACTTC
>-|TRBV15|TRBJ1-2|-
CATSRVGDRIYGYTF
TGTGCCACCAGCAGAGTTGGAGACAGAATCTATGGCTACACCTTC
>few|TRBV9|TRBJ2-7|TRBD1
CASSAGQGRSYEQYF
TGTGCCAGCAGCGCAGGACAGGGGCGATCCTACGAGCAGTACTTC
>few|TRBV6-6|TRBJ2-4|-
CASSMGRGHQAKNIQYF
TGTGCCAGCAGTATGGGTAGGGGACACCAGGCCAAAAACATTCAGTACTTC
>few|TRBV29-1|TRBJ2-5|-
CSASEGARETQYF
TGCAGCGCCTCCGAAGGGGCGAGGGAGACCCAGTACTTC
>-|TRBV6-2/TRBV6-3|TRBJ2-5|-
CASSYGGGGRQETQYF
TGTGCCAGCAGTTACGGCGGTGGGGGTCGACAAGAGACCCAGTACTTC
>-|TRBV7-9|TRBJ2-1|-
CASSPTSRETQFF
TGTGCCAGCAGCCCTACTAGCAGAGAGACCCAGTTCTTC
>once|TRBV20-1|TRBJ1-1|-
CSAPQEPEAFF
TGCAGTGCTCCCCAAGAACCTGAAGCTTTCTTT
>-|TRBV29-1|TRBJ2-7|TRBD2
CSVEESGVPYEQYF
TGCAGCGTTGAAGAGAGCGGGGTTCCCTACGAGCAGTACTTC
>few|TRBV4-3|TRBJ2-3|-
CASSQDRRSRTQYF
TGCGCCAGCAGCCAAGATAGGCGGTCTAGGACGCAGTATTTT
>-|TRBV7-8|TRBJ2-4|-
CASSRSPRRGKDIQYF
TGTGCCAGCAGCCGGTCCCCACGTCGGGGTAAGGACATTCAGTACTTC
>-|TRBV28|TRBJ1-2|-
CASSLGSTGGYTF
TGTGCCAGCAGTTTGGGATCAACCGGGGGCTACACCTTC
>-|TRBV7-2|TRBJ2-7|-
CASSYRKEGGRPYEQYF
TGTGCCAGCAGCTACCGGAAGGAGGGGGGGCGCCCCTACGAGCAGTACTTC
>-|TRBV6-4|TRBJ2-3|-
CASNRDSTDTQYF
TGTGCCAGCAACAGGGACAGCACAGATACGCAGTATTTT
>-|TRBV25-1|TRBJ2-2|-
CASSESALNTGELFF
TGTGCCAGCAGTGAATCAGCCCTGAACACCGGGGAGCTGTTTTTT
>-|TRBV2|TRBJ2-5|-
CASSHVKEYF
TGTGCCAGCAGTCACGTTAAAGAGTACTTC
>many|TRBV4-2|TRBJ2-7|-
CASSQTLGVGPSYEQYF
TGTGCCAGCAGCCAAACCCTCGGGGTGGGGCCATCCTACGAGCAGTACTTC
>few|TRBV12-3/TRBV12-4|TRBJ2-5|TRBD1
CASSARRGQGTQYF
TGTGCCAGCAGTGCACGCAGGGGGCAAGGGACCCAGTACTTC
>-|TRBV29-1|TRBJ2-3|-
CSGSEVWVINPDTQYF
TGCAGCGGATCTGAGGTCTGGGTCATTAACCCAGATACGCAGTATTTT
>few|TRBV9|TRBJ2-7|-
CASSVVDYSYEQYF
TGTGCCAGCAGCGTAGTGGACTACTCCTACGAGCAGTACTTC
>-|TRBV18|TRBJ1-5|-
CASSPSGGNQPQHF
TGTGCCAGCAGCCCTAGTGGGGGCAATCAGCCCCAGCATTTT
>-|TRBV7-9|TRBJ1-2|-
CASSSAGYYGYTF
TGTGCCAGCAGCTCAGCAGGGTATTACGGCTACACCTTC
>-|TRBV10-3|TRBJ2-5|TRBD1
CAISGTGVQETQYF
TGTGCCATCAGTGGGACAGGCGTTCAAGAGACCCAGTACTTC
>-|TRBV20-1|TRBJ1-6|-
CSANRDLPDSPLHF
TGCAGTGCAAACCGGGACTTACCAGACTCACCCCTCCACTTT
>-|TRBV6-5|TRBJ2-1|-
CASTPGRGSSEQFF
TGTGCCAGCACCCCGGGGCGGGGTTCGAGTGAGCAGTTCTTC
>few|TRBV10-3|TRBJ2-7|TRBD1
CAISAGTGNEQYF
TGTGCCATCAGTGCGGGGACAGGGAACGAGCAGTACTTC
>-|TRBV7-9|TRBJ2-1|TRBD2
CASSRPSGGAHNEQFF
TGTGCCAGCAGCCGCCCCAGCGGGGGGGCCCACAATGAGCAGTTCTTC
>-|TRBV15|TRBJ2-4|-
CATSRLTVGKNIQYF
TGTGCCACCAGCAGATTAACGGTTGGCAAAAACATTCAGTACTTC
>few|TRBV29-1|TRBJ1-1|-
CSVSPGTWNTEAFF
TGCAGCGTTAGTCCCGGGACATGGAACACTGAAGCTTTCTTT
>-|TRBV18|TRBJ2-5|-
CASSPTEQETQYF
TGTGCCAGCTCACCAACAGAGCAAGAGACCCAGTACTTC
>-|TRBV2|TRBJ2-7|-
CVSSEVYTYEQYF
TGTGTCAGCAGTGAAGTCTACACCTACGAGCAGTACTTC
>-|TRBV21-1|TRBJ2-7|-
CASSRGQVEQYF
TGTGCCAGCAGCAGGGGACAGGTCGAGCAGTACTTC
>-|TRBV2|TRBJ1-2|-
CASSELTLNYGYTF
TGTGCCAGCAGTGAACTCACACTCAACTATGGCTACACCTTC
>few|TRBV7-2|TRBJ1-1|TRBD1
CASSVRQGYTEAFF
TGTGCCAGCAGCGTAAGACAGGGTTATACTGAGGCTTTCTTT
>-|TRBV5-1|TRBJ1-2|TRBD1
CASSTGQAGYGYTF
TGCGCCAGCAGCACTGGACAGGCTGGCTATGGCTACACCTTC
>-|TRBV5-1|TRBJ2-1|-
CASSLGGTVLSGEQFF
TGCGCCAGCAGCTTGGGGGGGACAGTACTTAGCGGCGAGCAGTTCTTC
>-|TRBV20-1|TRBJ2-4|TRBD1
CSATGVLGIQYF
TGCAGTGCAACAGGGGTTCTCGGCATTCAGTACTTC
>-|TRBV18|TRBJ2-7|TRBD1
CASSPPGTGHYEQYF
TGTGCCAGCTCACCACCCGGGACAGGTCACTACGAGCAGTACTTC
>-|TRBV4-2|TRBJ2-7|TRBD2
CASSQVGTNHYEQYF
TGTGCCAGCAGCCAAGTCGGGACTAACCACTACGAGCAGTACTTC
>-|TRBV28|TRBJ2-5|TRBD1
CASNEAGGQETQYF
TGTGCCAGCAATGAGGCAGGGGGACAAGAGACCCAGTACTTC
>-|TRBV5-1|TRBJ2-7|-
CASIPNPGSYEQYF
TGCGCCAGCATCCCCAATCCGGGGTCCTACGAGCAGTACTTC
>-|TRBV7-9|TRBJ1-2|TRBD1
CASSGRTGGRTNYGYTF
TGTGCCAGCAGCGGGAGGACAGGGGGACGGACTAACTATGGCTACACCTTC
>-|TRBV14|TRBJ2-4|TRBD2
CASSQRAGVPRNIQYF
TGTGCCAGCAGCCAACGAGCGGGGGTACCCAGAAACATTCAGTACTTC
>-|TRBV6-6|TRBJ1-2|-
CASSEPVNYGYTF
TGTGCCAGCAGTGAGCCTGTTAACTATGGCTACACCTTC
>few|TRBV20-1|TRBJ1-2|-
CSASSILEGYTF
TGCAGTGCTAGTAGCATCCTGGAGGGCTACACCTTC
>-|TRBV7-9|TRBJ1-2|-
CASSLVDTFNYGYTF
TGTGCCAGCAGCTTAGTGGACACCTTTAACTATGGCTACACCTTC
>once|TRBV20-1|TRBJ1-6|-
CSAFGRGANLGYNSPLHF
TGCAGTGCTTTCGGACGGGGGGCCAACCTTGGGTATAATTCACCCCTCCACTTT
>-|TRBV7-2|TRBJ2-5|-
CASSLGPGDETQYF
TGTGCCAGCAGCTTAGGTCCGGGTGACGAGACCCAGTACTTC
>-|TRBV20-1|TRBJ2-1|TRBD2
CSARGPSGANNEQFF
TGCAGTGCTAGAGGGCCTAGCGGGGCGAACAATGAGCAGTTCTTC